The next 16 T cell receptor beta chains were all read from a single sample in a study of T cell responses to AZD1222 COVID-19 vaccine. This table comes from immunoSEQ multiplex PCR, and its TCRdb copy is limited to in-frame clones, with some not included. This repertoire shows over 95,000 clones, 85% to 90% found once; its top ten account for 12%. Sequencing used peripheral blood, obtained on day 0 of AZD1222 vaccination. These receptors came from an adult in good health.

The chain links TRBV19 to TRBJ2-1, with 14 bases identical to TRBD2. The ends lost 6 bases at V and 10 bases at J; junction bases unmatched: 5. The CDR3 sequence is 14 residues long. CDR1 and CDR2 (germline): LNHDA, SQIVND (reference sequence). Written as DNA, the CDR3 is TGTGCCAGTAGGCCGGGACTAGCGGGAGTGGAGCAGTTCTTC. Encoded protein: CASRPGLAGVEQFF.

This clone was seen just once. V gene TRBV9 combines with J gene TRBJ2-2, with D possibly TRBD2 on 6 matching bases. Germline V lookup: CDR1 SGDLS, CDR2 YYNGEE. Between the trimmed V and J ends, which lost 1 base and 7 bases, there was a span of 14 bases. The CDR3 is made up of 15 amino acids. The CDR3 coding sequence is TGTGCCAGCAGCGTAATGCCTAGCGAAAACGGGGAGCTGTTTTTT. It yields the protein CASSVMPSENGELFF.

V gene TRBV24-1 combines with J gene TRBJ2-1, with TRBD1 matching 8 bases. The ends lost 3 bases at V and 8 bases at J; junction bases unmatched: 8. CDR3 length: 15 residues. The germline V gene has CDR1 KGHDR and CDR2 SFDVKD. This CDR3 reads CATSDPGQGFDEQFF. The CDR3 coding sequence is TGTGCCACCAGTGATCCTGGACAGGGTTTCGATGAGCAGTTCTTC.

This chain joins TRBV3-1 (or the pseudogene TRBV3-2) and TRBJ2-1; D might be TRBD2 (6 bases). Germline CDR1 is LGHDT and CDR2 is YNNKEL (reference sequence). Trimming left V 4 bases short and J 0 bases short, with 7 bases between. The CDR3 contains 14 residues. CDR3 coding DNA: TGTGCCAGCAGCCGGGACTTCTCCTACAATGAGCAGTTCTTC. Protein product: CASSRDFSYNEQFF.

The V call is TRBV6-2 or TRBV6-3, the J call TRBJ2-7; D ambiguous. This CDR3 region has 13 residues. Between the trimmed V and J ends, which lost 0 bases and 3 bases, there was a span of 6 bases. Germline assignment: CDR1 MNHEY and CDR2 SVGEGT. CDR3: CASSYSGVYEQYF. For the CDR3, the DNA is TGTGCCAGCAGTTACTCGGGCGTCTACGAGCAGTACTTC.

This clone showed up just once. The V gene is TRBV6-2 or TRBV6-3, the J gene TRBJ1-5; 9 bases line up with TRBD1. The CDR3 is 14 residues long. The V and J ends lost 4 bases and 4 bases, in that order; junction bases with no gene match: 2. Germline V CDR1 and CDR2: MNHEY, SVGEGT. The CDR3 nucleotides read TGTGCCAGCAGTTGGGACAGGGATAATCAGCCCCAGCATTTT. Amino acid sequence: CASSWDRDNQPQHF.

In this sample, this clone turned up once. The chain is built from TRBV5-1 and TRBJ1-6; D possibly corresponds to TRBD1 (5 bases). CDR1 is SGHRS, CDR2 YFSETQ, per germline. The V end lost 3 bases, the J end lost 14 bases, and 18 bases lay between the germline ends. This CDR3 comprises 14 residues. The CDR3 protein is CASSSTGPAITLHF. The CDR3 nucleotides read TGCGCCAGCAGCTCAACGGGACCGGCCATCACCCTCCACTTT. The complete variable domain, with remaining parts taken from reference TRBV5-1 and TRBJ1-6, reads KAGVTQTPRYLIKTRGQQVTLSCSPISGHRSVSWYQQTPGQGLQFLFEYFSETQRNKGNFPGRFSGRQFSNSRSEMNVSTLELGDSALYLCASSSTGPAITLHFGNGTRLTVT.

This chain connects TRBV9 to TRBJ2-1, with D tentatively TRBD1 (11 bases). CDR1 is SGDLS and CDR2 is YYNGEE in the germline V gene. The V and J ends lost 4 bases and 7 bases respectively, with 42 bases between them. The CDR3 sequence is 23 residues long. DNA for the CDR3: TGTGCCAGCAGCCTAAGGGACAGGGGGACCAAAGAACTACTAGCGGGAAGGAGGAATGAGCAGTTCTTC. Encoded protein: CASSLRDRGTKELLAGRRNEQFF.

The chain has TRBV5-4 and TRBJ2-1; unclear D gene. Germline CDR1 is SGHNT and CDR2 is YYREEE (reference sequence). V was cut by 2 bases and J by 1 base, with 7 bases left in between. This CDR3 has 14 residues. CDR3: CASSLPPSYNEQFF. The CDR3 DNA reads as TGTGCCAGCAGCTTACCACCTTCCTACAATGAGCAGTTCTTC.

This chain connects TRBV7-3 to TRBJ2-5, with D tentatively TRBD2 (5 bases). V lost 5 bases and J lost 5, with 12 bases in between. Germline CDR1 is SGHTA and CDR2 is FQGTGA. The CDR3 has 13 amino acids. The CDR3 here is CASSRGLRETQYF. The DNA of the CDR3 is TGTGCCAGCAGCCGGGGTCTAAGGGAGACCCAGTACTTC. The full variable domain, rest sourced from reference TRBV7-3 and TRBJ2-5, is GAGVSQTPSNKVTEKGKYVELRCDPISGHTALYWYRQSLGQGPEFLIYFQGTGAADDSGLPNDRFFAVRPEGSVSTLKIQRTERGDSAVYLCASSRGLRETQYFGPGTRLLVL.

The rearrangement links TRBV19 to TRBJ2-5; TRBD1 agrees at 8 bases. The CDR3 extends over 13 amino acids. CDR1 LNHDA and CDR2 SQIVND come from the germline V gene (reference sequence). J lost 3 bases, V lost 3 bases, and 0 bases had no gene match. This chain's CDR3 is CASSMTGEETQYF. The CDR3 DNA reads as TGTGCCAGTAGTATGACAGGGGAAGAGACCCAGTACTTC.

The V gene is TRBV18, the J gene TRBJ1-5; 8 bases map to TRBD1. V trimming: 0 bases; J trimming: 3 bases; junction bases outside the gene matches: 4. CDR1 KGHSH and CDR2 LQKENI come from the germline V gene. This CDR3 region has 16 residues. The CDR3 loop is CASSPPGTGVNQPQHF. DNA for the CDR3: TGTGCCAGCTCACCACCGGGGACAGGCGTCAATCAGCCCCAGCATTTT.

The CDR3 coding sequence is TGTGCCAGTAGACGTATAGGCCGGGTCTCTGGGGCCAACGTCCTGACTTTC. This translates into CASRRIGRVSGANVLTF. The chain couples TRBV19 to TRBJ2-6; D not resolved. With 6 bases removed from V and 0 bases from J, the gap between germline ends came to 15 bases. Germline V gene data show CDR1 as LNHDA and CDR2 as SQIVND (reference sequence). This CDR3 comprises 17 residues.

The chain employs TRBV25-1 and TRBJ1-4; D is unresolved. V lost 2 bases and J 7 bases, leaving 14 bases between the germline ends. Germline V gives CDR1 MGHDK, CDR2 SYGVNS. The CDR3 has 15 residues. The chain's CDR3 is CASSEVGVKGEKLFF. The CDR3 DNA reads TGTGCCAGCAGTGAAGTTGGGGTTAAGGGTGAAAAACTGTTTTTT.

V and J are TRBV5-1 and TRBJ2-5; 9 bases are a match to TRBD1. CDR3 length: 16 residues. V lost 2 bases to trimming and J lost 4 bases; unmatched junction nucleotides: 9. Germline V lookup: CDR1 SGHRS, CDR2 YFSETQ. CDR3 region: CASSFAGQGGGETQYF. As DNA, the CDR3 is TGCGCCAGCAGCTTTGCGGGACAGGGAGGAGGAGAGACCCAGTACTTC. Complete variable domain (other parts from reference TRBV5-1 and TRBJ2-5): KAGVTQTPRYLIKTRGQQVTLSCSPISGHRSVSWYQQTPGQGLQFLFEYFSETQRNKGNFPGRFSGRQFSNSRSEMNVSTLELGDSALYLCASSFAGQGGGETQYFGPGTRLLVL.

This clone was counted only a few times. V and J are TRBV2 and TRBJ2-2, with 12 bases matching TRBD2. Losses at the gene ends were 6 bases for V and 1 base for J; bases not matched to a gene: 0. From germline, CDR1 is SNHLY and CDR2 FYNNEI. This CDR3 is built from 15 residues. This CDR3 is CASRTSGGNTGELFF. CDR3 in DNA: TGTGCCAGCAGGACTAGCGGGGGGAACACCGGGGAGCTGTTTTTT.